Shown below are 2 T cell receptor beta chains from a single sample sequenced in a study of shared clonotypes between healthy human individuals. Naive CD8 cells were CD45RO-negative, positively selected for CCR7, excluding terminally differentiated effector memory CD45RA+ cells. The data were produced by immunoSEQ multiplex PCR, yet TCRdb's version contains in-frame clones alone and is incomplete. The sample records around 2,000,000 clones, approximately 94% being singletons. Sequenced: naive CD8+ T cells sorted from blood. The receptors were sampled from a man aged 18 to 30 in good health.

The chain is built from TRBV19 and TRBJ2-5; 9 bases are shared with TRBD2. In germline, CDR1 is LNHDA, CDR2 SQIVND (reference sequence). This CDR3 region has 14 residues. Unmatched junction bases numbered 6, after V lost 5 bases and J lost 5 bases. CDR3 sequence reads: CASSPYTSGETQYF. DNA of the CDR3: TGTGCCAGTAGTCCGTACACTAGCGGGGAGACCCAGTACTTC.

This clone was observed a handful of times. Here the CDR3 reads CASMGDSNQPQHF. For the CDR3, the DNA is TGTGCCAGCATGGGAGATAGCAATCAGCCCCAGCATTTT. V usage is TRBV2 and J usage is TRBJ1-5; unclear D gene. CDR3 length: 13 residues. Between the trimmed V and J ends, which lost 7 bases and 0 bases, there was a span of 7 bases. Per the germline V gene, CDR1 is SNHLY and CDR2 is FYNNEI.